This TCR beta chain was documented in a study of T cells after yellow fever vaccination. TCRdb independently ran MiXCR on the 5' RACE reads; one entry per CDR3 protein. The table shows approximately 260,000 distinct CDR3 sequences, with roughly 13% occurring only once. With 7 bases removed from V and 1 base from J, the gap between germline ends came to 14 bases. The germline V gene encodes CDR1 SGHAT and CDR2 FQNNGV. The CDR3 consists of 15 residues. The receptor was isolated from a man aged 25 to 40 who received the YFV17D yellow fever vaccine. V usage is TRBV11-2 and J usage is TRBJ2-1; D might be TRBD2 (6 bases). The specimen was CD4+ T cells sorted from PBMCs, collected 45 days after the yellow fever booster vaccination. CDR3 sequence: CASTIARGSYNEQFF. The CDR3 DNA is TGTGCCAGCACCATAGCACGGGGGTCCTACAATGAGCAGTTCTTC.